The 20 T cell receptor beta chains in this list originate from one sample, sequenced in a study of T-cell reconstitution after alpha-beta-depleted transplantation in children. Molecular barcoding with unique molecular identifiers was used for the TCRbeta library. Using its own MiXCR run on the PCR reads, TCRdb lists one record per CDR3 protein. The sample shows about 410,000 distinct CDR3 sequences, roughly 22% of them seen only once. The specimen was PBMCs from the stem cell graft donor, collected from the stem cell graft. These receptor sequences come from a human donor who donated a stem cell graft to a child with acute myeloid leukemia.

The chain links TRBV10-3 to TRBJ2-5; D assignment may be TRBD1 or TRBD2 (5 bases each). The germline CDR1 and CDR2 sequences are ENHRY and SYGVKD. Trimming shortened V by 6 bases and J by 1 base, and 6 bases separated the two germline ends. CDR3 length: 12 amino acids. The CDR3 protein is CAIRGTQETQYF. DNA of the CDR3: TGTGCCATCAGGGGGACCCAAGAGACCCAGTACTTC.

The chain employs TRBV6-5 and TRBJ2-7; 7 bases align to TRBD1. In germline, CDR1 is MNHEY, CDR2 SVGAGI. The CDR3 is made up of 19 amino acids. V dropped 5 bases and J dropped 1; count of bases not matched to a gene: 20. The CDR3 nucleotides are TGTGCCAGCAGTCCCACAGGAACAATCAGTCCAGGGGGATCCTACGAGCAGTACTTC. It specifies CASSPTGTISPGGSYEQYF.

The rearrangement joins TRBV7-2 to TRBJ2-7; D unclear. The V end was cut by 2 bases, the J end by 3 bases, with 5 bases between. The length of the CDR3 is 12 residues. In germline, CDR1 is SGHTA, CDR2 FQGNSA. CDR3 coding DNA: TGTGCCAGCAGCTTAAGAGACTACGAGCAGTACTTC. Translating gives CASSLRDYEQYF.

There are a few counts of this clonotype. This chain's CDR3 is CSAPTGFGTGELFF. CDR3 DNA sequence: TGCAGTGCCCCGACAGGCTTCGGCACCGGGGAGCTGTTTTTT. This chain connects TRBV20-1 to TRBJ2-2; weak D call: TRBD1 (6 bases). The V end was cut by 6 bases, the J end by 4 bases, with 15 bases between. The CDR3 has 14 amino acids. In germline, CDR1 is DFQATT, CDR2 SNEGSKA (reference sequence).

This clonotype has a count of ten or more. This rearrangement joins TRBV12-3 or TRBV12-4 to TRBJ2-3; D not certain. The germline V and J ends were trimmed by 6 bases and 2 bases, with 6 bases remaining between them. CDR3 size: 12 residues. The CDR3 protein is CASRPSTDTQYF. The CDR3 DNA reads TGTGCCAGCAGACCCTCCACAGATACGCAGTATTTT.

The J gene is TRBJ2-5, the V gene TRBV5-1; D is possibly TRBD2 (6 bases). The germline CDR1 and CDR2 sequences are SGHRS and YFSETQ. V was pared by 2 bases and J by 3 bases, with 8 bases between. The CDR3 runs 13 residues. The CDR3 region has the DNA TGCGCCAGCAGCTTTACGGGAGAAGAGACCCAGTACTTC. Amino acid sequence: CASSFTGEETQYF.

This clonotype was observed a handful of times. The CDR3 bases are TGTGCCAGCAGCCGTAGCGGGAGATCATACAATGAGCAGTTCTTC. Translating gives CASSRSGRSYNEQFF. The chain links TRBV27 to TRBJ2-1, with 9 nucleotides matching TRBD2. Germline trimming cut 6 bases from V and 4 bases from J; bases unmatched to any gene: 7. The CDR3 runs 15 residues. CDR1 and CDR2 from the germline V gene are MNHEY and SMNVEV (reference sequence).

V gene TRBV5-8 combines with J gene TRBJ2-7; a weak D match, TRBD1 (6 bases). Trimming cost V 1 base and J 1 base, with 12 bases left between them. Germline V gene lookup returns CDR1 SGHTS and CDR2 YDEGEE. This CDR3 comprises 15 residues. CDR3 in amino acids: CASSLQGIGSYEQYF. In DNA, the CDR3 is TGTGCCAGCAGCTTGCAGGGGATAGGGTCCTACGAGCAGTACTTC.

This clonotype came up a few times. The chain joins TRBV7-2 to TRBJ1-6; D unclear. Germline CDR1 SGHTA, CDR2 FQGNSA. Trimming took 5 bases from V and 10 from J, leaving 9 bases between them. The CDR3 covers 12 residues. CDR3 sequence (DNA): TGTGCCAGCAGCCTCCTGGGGTCACCCCTCCACTTT. Encoded protein: CASSLLGSPLHF.

This clonotype was picked up many times. The chain is built from TRBV6-1 and TRBJ1-5, with D hard to call. The CDR3 is 13 residues long. Germline V lookup: CDR1 MNHNS, CDR2 SASEGT. V was trimmed by 2 bases and J by 0 bases, leaving 2 bases between them. CDR3 amino acids: CASSEHSNQPQHF. The CDR3 bases are TGTGCCAGCAGTGAACATAGCAATCAGCCCCAGCATTTT.

This clonotype has just a few counts. The rearrangement joins TRBV12-3 or TRBV12-4 to TRBJ1-5, with D tentatively TRBD1 (6 bases). The CDR3 sequence is 15 residues long. The V end was cut by 5 bases, the J end by 5 bases, with 16 bases between. The DNA of the CDR3 is TGTGCCAGCAGTCCTGGGACACGTTGGGATCAGCCCCAGCATTTT. It encodes CASSPGTRWDQPQHF.

The chain links TRBV7-9 to TRBJ2-7, with D perhaps being TRBD1 or TRBD2 (5 bases each). Germline CDR1 is SEHNR and CDR2 is FQNEAQ (reference sequence). The length of the CDR3 is 15 residues. V was pared by 5 bases and J by 2 bases, with 16 bases between. The CDR3 DNA reads TGTGCCAGCAGCCCCCGGGACCGGCCACCCTACGAGCAGTACTTC. Translated, it gives CASSPRDRPPYEQYF.

The chain has TRBV20-1 and TRBJ1-4, with D hard to call. With 3 bases removed from V and 0 bases from J, the gap between germline ends came to 11 bases. The CDR3 contains 15 residues. Germline CDR1 DFQATT, CDR2 SNEGSKA (reference sequence). CDR3 region: CSASGDGATNEKLFF. The CDR3 bases are TGCAGTGCTAGCGGGGATGGGGCAACTAATGAAAAACTGTTTTTT.

This clonotype was observed a few times. The genes are TRBV12-3 or TRBV12-4 and TRBJ2-3; D is perhaps TRBD2 (5 bases). The length of the CDR3 is 15 residues. Trimming took off 6 bases at V and 4 bases at J, with 17 bases between the two ends. For the CDR3, the DNA is TGTGCCAGCAGACTTGGTCGGGCGGGCCCAGATACGCAGTATTTT. Translated, it gives CASRLGRAGPDTQYF.

The rearrangement joins TRBV6-5 to TRBJ2-5; D is unclear. With 2 bases removed from V and 2 bases from J, the gap between germline ends came to 9 bases. Germline CDR1 and CDR2: MNHEY and SVGAGI. This CDR3 has 14 amino acids. For the CDR3, the DNA is TGTGCCAGCAGTTACCTGGACGTACAAGAGACCCAGTACTTC. Protein sequence: CASSYLDVQETQYF.

V and J are TRBV12-3 or TRBV12-4 and TRBJ2-1; no definite D call. The ends were cut back, 1 base at V and 9 bases at J, with 10 bases in the middle. The CDR3 covers 13 residues. CDR3 in amino acids: CASSLVAVTEQFF. In DNA form, the CDR3 reads TGTGCCAGCAGTTTAGTGGCGGTAACTGAGCAGTTCTTC.

This clonotype was seen a handful of times. V usage is TRBV4-3 and J usage is TRBJ1-5; D gene uncertain. Per the germline V gene, CDR1 is LGHNA and CDR2 is YSLEER. This CDR3 has 15 amino acids. V shed 4 bases and J shed 0 bases, with 10 bases lying between them. The CDR3 protein is CASSREYYSNQPQHF. CDR3 nucleotides: TGCGCCAGCAGCCGAGAGTATTATAGCAATCAGCCCCAGCATTTT.

This clonotype was seen a handful of times. The chain uses TRBV20-1 and TRBJ2-7; D gene uncertain. The germline V and J ends were trimmed by 0 bases and 2 bases, with 17 bases remaining between them. This CDR3 is built from 16 residues. Germline V gene lookup returns CDR1 DFQATT and CDR2 SNEGSKA (reference sequence). The CDR3 reads CSARDGQQTFAYEQYF. The CDR3 DNA sequence: TGCAGTGCTAGAGATGGGCAACAGACGTTCGCCTACGAGCAGTACTTC.

The V gene is TRBV24-1, the J gene TRBJ2-1; 10 nucleotides agree with TRBD2. CDR1 and CDR2 (germline): KGHDR, SFDVKD. The CDR3 has 13 amino acids. Trimming cost V 8 bases and J 9 bases; bases outside gene matches: 6. CDR3 region: CATTSGLAVEQFF. CDR3 nucleotide sequence: TGTGCCACCACTTCAGGACTAGCGGTTGAGCAGTTCTTC.

This clonotype was picked up many times. The chain employs TRBV29-1 and TRBJ1-1; 8 bases map to TRBD1. V lost 7 bases and J lost 0; bases outside the gene matches: 4. The germline gives CDR1 SQVTM, CDR2 ANQGSEA. There are 13 residues in the CDR3. In nucleotides, the CDR3 is TGCAGCGCCGAGGACAGGGTGAACACTGAAGCTTTCTTT. It codes for CSAEDRVNTEAFF.